This passage covers 22 T cell receptor beta chains from one sample sequenced in a study of T cells in localized non-small cell lung cancer (dated by TCRdb to the early 2020s). Libraries were built with the immunoSEQ multiplex PCR assay. What TCRdb holds here is the immuneACCESS table cut down to in-frame rearrangements. Part of the clones is not present; checked against another copy, under half of the missing clones reflect an unresolved V gene, and the others are unexplained. A total of 23,000 or so clones appear in this sample, roughly 92% of them only once. Clones ranked in the top ten supply roughly 2.6% of the sample. The sequencing used peripheral blood, collected before any cancer treatment. The receptors were gathered from a woman aged 40 to 75 with stage I lung adenocarcinoma.

This rearrangement joins TRBV19 to TRBJ1-1, with 9 bases fitting TRBD1. The CDR3 sequence is 15 residues long. V trimming: 5 bases; J trimming: 3 bases; junction bases outside the gene matches: 7. Germline CDR1 is LNHDA and CDR2 is SQIVND (reference sequence). In DNA form, the CDR3 reads TGTGCCAGTAGTTTACGTGACAGGGGGGACACTGAAGCTTTCTTT. Encoded protein: CASSLRDRGDTEAFF.

The rearrangement joins TRBV6-5 to TRBJ2-1; 12 bases fit TRBD2. The ends lost 0 bases at V and 7 bases at J; junction bases unmatched: 1. CDR1 MNHEY and CDR2 SVGAGI come from the germline V gene. This CDR3 region has 15 residues. The CDR3 bases are TGTGCCAGCAGTTACTCAACTAGCGGGAGGAATGAGCAGTTCTTC. Amino acid sequence: CASSYSTSGRNEQFF.

This chain uses TRBV15 with TRBJ2-7; no definite D call. Germline CDR1 is LNHNV and CDR2 is YYDKDF (reference sequence). V lost 5 bases to trimming and J lost 4 bases, with 12 bases between them. There are 13 residues in the CDR3. In DNA form, the CDR3 reads TGTGCCACCAGCCCCGACCTGGCTTACGAGCAGTACTTC. Protein sequence: CATSPDLAYEQYF.

This sequence joins TRBV2 and TRBJ2-7; the D gene could be TRBD1 or TRBD2 (5 bases each). The CDR3 extends over 13 amino acids. Germline assignment: CDR1 SNHLY and CDR2 FYNNEI. V dropped 0 bases and J dropped 6 bases, with 9 bases sitting between them. Here the CDR3 reads CASSEALGGEQYF. CDR3 sequence (DNA): TGTGCCAGCAGTGAAGCGCTTGGGGGCGAGCAGTACTTC.

This chain connects TRBV19 to TRBJ2-7; TRBD2 matches 11 bases. The germline gives CDR1 LNHDA, CDR2 SQIVND (reference sequence). The ends lost 6 bases at V and 2 bases at J; junction bases unmatched: 3. The CDR3 runs 14 residues. The CDR3: CASSGSGRAYEQYF. DNA for the CDR3: TGTGCCAGTAGCGGTAGCGGGAGGGCCTACGAGCAGTACTTC.

This rearrangement joins TRBV21-1 to TRBJ1-4; the D call of TRBD1 is as the table states it, not checked on the DNA. TRBV21-1 has pseudogene status. This CDR3 is built from 15 residues. CDR3 coding DNA: TGTGCCAGCAGCGAGGCGACAGGCTCTAATGAAAAACTGTTTTTT. Residues: CASSEATGSNEKLFF.

This clone was seen once. J is TRBJ2-5 and V is TRBV4-1, with 7 positions matching TRBD2. CDR1 and CDR2 (germline): MGHRA, YSYEKL. V was clipped by 0 bases and J by 3 bases; unmatched bases: 16. The CDR3 totals 19 residues. This CDR3 reads CASSQDYLGGTVEKETQYF. The CDR3 DNA follows: TGCGCCAGCAGCCAAGATTATTTGGGAGGGACCGTGGAGAAAGAGACCCAGTACTTC.

The rearrangement links TRBV12-5 to TRBJ2-1; TRBD1 matches 12 bases. This CDR3 region has 18 residues. With V trimmed by 5 bases and J by 4 bases, 12 bases remained unmatched. Germline lookup yields CDR1 LGHNT and CDR2 FRNRAP. The CDR3 is CASGIGTGGFVWYNEQFF. CDR3 in DNA: TGTGCTAGTGGTATCGGGACAGGGGGCTTCGTATGGTACAATGAGCAGTTCTTC. Full variable domain (remainder filled in from reference TRBV12-5 and TRBJ2-1): DARVTQTPRHKVTEMGQEVTMRCQPILGHNTVFWYRQTMMQGLELLAYFRNRAPLDDSGMPKDRFSAEMPDATLATLKIQPSEPRDSAVYFCASGIGTGGFVWYNEQFFGPGTRLTVL.

The chain combines TRBV6-5 with TRBJ1-2; possibly TRBD1 for D (6 bases). With 3 bases removed from V and 4 bases from J, the gap between germline ends came to 15 bases. The CDR3 contains 15 residues. Germline values: CDR1 MNHEY, CDR2 SVGAGI. CDR3 nucleotide sequence: TGTGCCAGCAGTTATAAAGACAGGTGGGGCTATGGCTACACCTTC. The encoded protein is CASSYKDRWGYGYTF.

This clone was seen a single time. The chain joins TRBV27 to TRBJ2-1; 10 bases match TRBD2. After removal of 6 bases from V and 4 bases from J, the junction contained 6 bases not matched to a gene. This CDR3 is built from 15 residues. Germline CDR1 and CDR2: MNHEY and SMNVEV (reference sequence). DNA for the CDR3: TGTGCCAGCAGCCACCTTAGCGGGAGGTACAATGAGCAGTTCTTC. It translates to CASSHLSGRYNEQFF.

In this sample, this clone turned up once. The chain is built from TRBV7-7 and TRBJ2-5, with 7 bases lining up with TRBD2. Germline V CDR1 and CDR2: SSHAT, FNYEAQ (reference sequence). This CDR3 is 14 amino acids long. J gave up 4 bases and V 2 bases, and 4 bases lay outside the gene matches. The chain's CDR3 is CASSLLREPETQYF. The DNA for the CDR3 is TGTGCCAGCAGCTTACTGCGGGAGCCAGAGACCCAGTACTTC.

This clone was detected only once. In DNA form, the CDR3 reads TGTGCCAGCAGTTCAGGGTCGTATCAGCCCCAGCATTTT. Translated, it gives CASSSGSYQPQHF. This chain uses TRBV25-1 with TRBJ1-5, with D possibly TRBD1 on 5 matching bases. This CDR3 contains 13 residues. V was pared by 5 bases and J by 5 bases, with 10 bases between. Germline CDR1 reads MGHDK; CDR2 reads SYGVNS.

V is TRBV30 and J is TRBJ2-1; 11 nucleotides align to TRBD2. With V trimmed by 4 bases and J by 9 bases, 14 bases remained unmatched. This CDR3 region has 16 residues. CDR1 GTSNPN and CDR2 SVGIG come from the germline V gene (reference sequence). CDR3 nucleotide sequence: TGTGCCTGGAAATTAAGGGTAGCGGGAGGGCTCGGTGAGCAGTTCTTC. Translated: CAWKLRVAGGLGEQFF.

V gene TRBV4-1 combines with J gene TRBJ2-7, with 7 bases lining up with TRBD2. There are 15 residues in the CDR3. The V gene end was trimmed by 3 bases and the J gene end by 4 bases; junction bases not matched to a gene: 9. CDR1 is MGHRA and CDR2 is YSYEKL in the germline V gene. For the CDR3, the DNA is TGCGCCAGCAGCCACGGACTAGTGAACCTTTACGAGCAGTACTTC. Amino acid sequence: CASSHGLVNLYEQYF.

This chain links TRBV5-4 with TRBJ2-1; the match to TRBD2 covers 15 bases. The CDR3 covers 18 residues. The V segment lost 3 bases and the J segment 4 bases; nucleotides outside the gene matches: 8. Germline CDR1 and CDR2: SGHNT and YYREEE (reference sequence). This CDR3 reads CASSYGLAGGPRYNEQFF. The CDR3 nucleotides read TGTGCCAGCAGCTATGGACTAGCGGGAGGGCCGAGGTACAATGAGCAGTTCTTC.

The chain carries TRBV27 and TRBJ2-1, with D uncertain. V was pared by 1 base and J by 4 bases, with 8 bases between. The CDR3 consists of 14 residues. Germline CDR1 MNHEY, CDR2 SMNVEV (reference sequence). This CDR3 is CASSLYREYNEQFF. As DNA, the CDR3 is TGTGCCAGCAGTTTATATAGGGAATACAATGAGCAGTTCTTC.

The chain joins TRBV25-1 to TRBJ2-7; 7 bases map to TRBD1. Germline-derived CDR1 and CDR2 are MGHDK and SYGVNS. The CDR3 runs 14 residues. Trimming cost V 6 bases and J 0 bases; bases outside gene matches: 5. The CDR3 nucleotides are TGTGCCAGCAGCGCCCGGGACAGCTCCTACGAGCAGTACTTC. This gives the protein CASSARDSSYEQYF.

V gene TRBV30 combines with J gene TRBJ2-2; D is possibly TRBD1 (5 bases). This CDR3 spans 16 amino acids. Germline loops: CDR1 GTSNPN, CDR2 SVGIG (reference sequence). V gave up 2 bases and J gave up 1 base, with 14 bases separating them. DNA of the CDR3: TGTGCCTGGAGTCTAAGGGGATTCTTGAACACCGGGGAGCTGTTTTTT. Protein: CAWSLRGFLNTGELFF.

The chain couples TRBV18 to TRBJ1-1; D remains unclear. V lost 3 bases and J 0 bases, leaving 8 bases between the germline ends. The length of the CDR3 is 14 residues. From germline, CDR1 is KGHSH and CDR2 LQKENI. CDR3 in amino acids: CASSPASMNTEAFF. The CDR3 bases are TGTGCCAGCTCACCGGCTTCCATGAACACTGAAGCTTTCTTT.

The rearrangement joins TRBV7-6 to TRBJ2-1; D is possibly TRBD1 (5 bases). CDR3 length equals 13 residues. CDR1 is SGHVS and CDR2 is FNYEAQ in the germline V gene. V shed 5 bases and J shed 4 bases, with 9 bases lying between them. CDR3 nucleotides: TGTGCCAGCAGCCTAGACAGATACAATGAGCAGTTCTTC. This gives the protein CASSLDRYNEQFF.

The V and J genes are TRBV7-9 and TRBJ1-6; TRBD1 might be the D (5 bases). V was trimmed by 7 bases and J by 9 bases, leaving 10 bases between them. Germline assignment: CDR1 SEHNR and CDR2 FQNEAQ (reference sequence). The CDR3 contains 12 residues. CDR3 protein: CASNWGSSPLHF. CDR3 nucleotides: TGTGCCAGCAATTGGGGGAGTTCACCCCTCCACTTT.

The gene calls are TRBV19 and TRBJ2-1; 8 nucleotides agree with TRBD2. The CDR3 spans 15 residues. The ends lost 5 bases at V and 6 bases at J; junction bases unmatched: 9. The germline V gene has CDR1 LNHDA and CDR2 SQIVND (reference sequence). Written as DNA, the CDR3 is TGTGCCAGTAGTTTGAGTGCGGGAGGACCCAATGAGCAGTTCTTC. It specifies CASSLSAGGPNEQFF.